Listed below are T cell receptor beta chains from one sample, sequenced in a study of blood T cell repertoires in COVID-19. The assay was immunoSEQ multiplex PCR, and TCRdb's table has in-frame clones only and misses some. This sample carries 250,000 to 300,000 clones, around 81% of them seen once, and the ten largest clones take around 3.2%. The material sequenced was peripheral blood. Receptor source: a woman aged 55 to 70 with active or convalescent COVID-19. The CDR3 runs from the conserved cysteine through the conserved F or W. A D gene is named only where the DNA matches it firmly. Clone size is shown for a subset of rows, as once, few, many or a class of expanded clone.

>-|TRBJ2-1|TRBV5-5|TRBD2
TGTGCCAGCAGCCCCTATAGACTAGCGGGGGTCAATGAGCAGTTCTTC
CASSPYRLAGVNEQFF
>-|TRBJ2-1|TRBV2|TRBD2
TGTGCCAGCTCCGGGGGGGTAAGGAGCTCCTACAATGAGCAGTTCTTC
CASSGGVRSSYNEQFF
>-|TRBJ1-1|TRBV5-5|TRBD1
TGTGCCAGCATCCAGACAGGGTGGAACACTGAAGCTTTCTTT
CASIQTGWNTEAFF
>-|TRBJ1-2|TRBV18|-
TGTGCCAGCTCCCGAGCGGTGGCGAACTATGGCTACACCTTC
CASSRAVANYGYTF
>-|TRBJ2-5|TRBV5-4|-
TGTGCCAGCAGCGTGGCCGCGGAGCAAGAGACCCAGTACTTC
CASSVAAEQETQYF
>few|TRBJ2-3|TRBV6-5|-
TGTGCCAGCAGTTACCCCCCCAGAGGAACGCAGTATTTT
CASSYPPRGTQYF
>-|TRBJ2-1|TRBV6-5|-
TGTGCCAGCAGTTACTCTCGGGTCCATGAGCAGTTCTTC
CASSYSRVHEQFF
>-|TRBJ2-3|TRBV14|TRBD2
TGTGCCAGCAGCCAAGATCGTTTAGCGGGCCGCACAGATACGCAGTATTTT
CASSQDRLAGRTDTQYF
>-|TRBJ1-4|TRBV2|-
TGTGCCAGCAGCTCCGGACAATACAATGAAAAACTGTTTTTT
CASSSGQYNEKLFF
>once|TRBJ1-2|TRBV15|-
TGTGCCACCAGCAGGGTCTCTGCGGGATTCCATGGCTACACCTTC
CATSRVSAGFHGYTF
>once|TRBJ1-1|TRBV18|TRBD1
TGTGCCAGCACCCTTTCCCCAGACAGGGGGCTAGGTGAGAACACTGAAGCTTTCTTT
CASTLSPDRGLGENTEAFF
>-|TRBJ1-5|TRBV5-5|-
TGTGCCAGCAGCTTGGATCAGGGGATCGATCAGCCCCAGCATTTT
CASSLDQGIDQPQHF
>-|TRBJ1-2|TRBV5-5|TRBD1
TGTGCCAGCAGCTTGGGGGACAGGGGGCTAGTTTATGGCTACACCTTC
CASSLGDRGLVYGYTF
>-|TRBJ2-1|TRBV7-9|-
TGTGCCAGCAGCCAGGGGTCCTACAATGAGCAGTTCTTC
CASSQGSYNEQFF
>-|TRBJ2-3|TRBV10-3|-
TGTGCCACCCGAACGGACATTTCTAGCACAGATACGCAGTATTTT
CATRTDISSTDTQYF
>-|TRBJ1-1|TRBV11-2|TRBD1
TGTGCCAGCAGCCTGGACAGGGACTTTGAAGCTTTCTTT
CASSLDRDFEAFF
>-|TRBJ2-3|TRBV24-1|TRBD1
TGTGCCACCATGGGCCAGGGGGCGCGAGATACGCAGTATTTT
CATMGQGARDTQYF
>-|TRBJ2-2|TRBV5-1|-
TGCGCCAGCAGCTTGGGGCAGGGGAACACCGGGGAGCTGTTTTTT
CASSLGQGNTGELFF
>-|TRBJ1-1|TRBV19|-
TGTGCCAGTACGAGGAACACTGAAGCTTTCTTT
CASTRNTEAFF
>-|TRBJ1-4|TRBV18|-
TGTGCCAGCTCACTCTCCCTAGTTCGGGGGGCAACTAATGAAAAACTGTTTTTT
CASSLSLVRGATNEKLFF
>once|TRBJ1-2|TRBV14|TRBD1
TGTGCCAGCAGCCGCCGACAGGGGAGCGGCTACACCTTC
CASSRRQGSGYTF
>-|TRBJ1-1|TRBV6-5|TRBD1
TGTGCCAGCAGTTACCTCCACGACAGGGGAACTGAAGCTTTCTTT
CASSYLHDRGTEAFF
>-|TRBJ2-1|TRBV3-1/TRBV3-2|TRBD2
TGTGCCAGCAGCCAAGTTCAGCCGGGAGGGGAGCAGTTCTTC
CASSQVQPGGEQFF
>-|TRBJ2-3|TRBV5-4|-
TGTGCCAGCAGCAGAGGAAGGGACACAGGGTCAGATACGCAGTATTTT
CASSRGRDTGSDTQYF
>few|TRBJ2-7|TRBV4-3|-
TGCGCCAGCAGCCAAGGACCTGACAGCTCCTACGAGCAGTACTTC
CASSQGPDSSYEQYF
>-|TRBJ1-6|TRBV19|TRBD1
TGTGCCAGTAGCCCGCCGATAGACAGGGTTGGTTCACCCCTCCACTTT
CASSPPIDRVGSPLHF
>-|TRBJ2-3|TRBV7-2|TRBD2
TGTGCCAGCAGCCTAGCCTTGACTAGCTTCACAGATACGCAGTATTTT
CASSLALTSFTDTQYF
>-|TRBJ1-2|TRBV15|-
TGTGCCACCAGCAGAGATCGGGGGTCGGCTAACTATGGCTACACCTTC
CATSRDRGSANYGYTF
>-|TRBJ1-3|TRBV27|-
TGTGCCAGCAGTTTCGGGAGAACTCTCTCTGGAAACACCATATATTTT
CASSFGRTLSGNTIYF
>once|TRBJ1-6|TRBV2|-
TGTGCCAGCAGTGACCAGGGTGGATCACCCCTCCACTTT
CASSDQGGSPLHF
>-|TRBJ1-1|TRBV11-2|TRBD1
TGTGCCAGCAGCTTAGGAACAGGGGGCGCTGAAGCTTTCTTT
CASSLGTGGAEAFF
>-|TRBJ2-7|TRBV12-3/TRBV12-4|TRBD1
TGTGCCAGCAGCGGGACAGGCCGCTACGAGCAGTACTTC
CASSGTGRYEQYF
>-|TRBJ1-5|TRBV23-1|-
TGCGCAAGAGATAGTCAGCCCCAGCATTTT
CARDSQPQHF
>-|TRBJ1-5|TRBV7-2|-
TGTGCCAGCAGCTTAGACGAGGTTGGGCCCCAGCATTTT
CASSLDEVGPQHF
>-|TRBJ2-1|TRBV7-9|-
TGTGCCAGCAGCTTAAAGTTAACAGGGTCCTTCGATGAGCAGTTCTTC
CASSLKLTGSFDEQFF
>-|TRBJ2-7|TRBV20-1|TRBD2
TGCAGTGCTAGTACGCCGGGACTAGATGGGCAGTACTTC
CSASTPGLDGQYF
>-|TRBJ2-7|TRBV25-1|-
TGTGCCAGCAGTGATAGCCGGGGAAAGAGCTACGAGCAGTACTTC
CASSDSRGKSYEQYF